A selection of T cell receptor beta chains follows, all from one sample in a study of OX40 agonist ivuxolimab in advanced cancers. TCRdb's copy holds only in-frame clones and misses some; the assay was immunoSEQ multiplex PCR. The data show under 85,000 clones, about 94% seen once. Sequenced here: CD4+ or CD8+ T cells sorted from blood, sampled in a trial of the OX40 agonist ivuxolimab. All receptors come from an adult with an advanced solid tumor such as melanoma, head and neck, liver or kidney cancer. CDR3s leave out the opening cysteine and the closing phenylalanine or tryptophan.

TRBV11-2 ASGAGELF
TRBV4-1 ASSPLDGRDQLTQY
TRBV4-3 ASSQEDWVIDEQF
TRBV5-4 ASSLEGGVRSGNTIY
TRBV2 ASSEASAV
TRBV6-1 ASRDRTSYEQY
TRBV10-1 ASSYPGEAPGELF
TRBV4-1 ASRGIGEEQF
TRBV5-5 ASGMHGPLNYGYT
TRBV6-1 ASSEAGTGTFYGYT
TRBV7-6 ASSSTVLSSGNTIY
TRBV11-2 ASSSRVMPEKLF
TRBV11-2 ASSSGLAGTNEQF
TRBV7-2 ASSLDTGGEETQY
TRBV28 ASSPLYRDRGTGEQF
TRBV5-4 ASSLERTGGAGYT